This T cell receptor (beta chain) comes out of a study of blood T cell repertoires in COVID-19. Whole-study context: Whether acute or convalescent, the COVID-19 samples came from the United States, Italy and Spain.

The CDR3 runs to 11 residues. V was cut by 7 bases and J by 11 bases, with 14 bases left in between. Authors' data handling: Reference gene primer amplification in the assay estimated nucleated cell counts. Clones were read by immunoSEQ multiplex PCR, and TCRdb kept only the in-frame ones, dropping some. The DNA was the basis for D and trimming; V, J and clone size are from that table. The sample includes about 260,000 clones, more than 70% seen only once; the top ten take 2% to 2.5%. Clinical histories supplied by participants themselves formed the basis of cohort assignment. Sequencing used PBMCs or T cells enriched from blood (not recorded which). This clonotype was sampled from a woman between 50 and 59 years old who had recovered from COVID-19. J is TRBJ2-5 and V is TRBV12-3 or TRBV12-4, with D possibly matching TRBD2 (6 bases). CDR3 in DNA: TGTGCCAGCACTTCGCGGGGCCCGCAGTACTTC. Its protein product is CASTSRGPQYF.